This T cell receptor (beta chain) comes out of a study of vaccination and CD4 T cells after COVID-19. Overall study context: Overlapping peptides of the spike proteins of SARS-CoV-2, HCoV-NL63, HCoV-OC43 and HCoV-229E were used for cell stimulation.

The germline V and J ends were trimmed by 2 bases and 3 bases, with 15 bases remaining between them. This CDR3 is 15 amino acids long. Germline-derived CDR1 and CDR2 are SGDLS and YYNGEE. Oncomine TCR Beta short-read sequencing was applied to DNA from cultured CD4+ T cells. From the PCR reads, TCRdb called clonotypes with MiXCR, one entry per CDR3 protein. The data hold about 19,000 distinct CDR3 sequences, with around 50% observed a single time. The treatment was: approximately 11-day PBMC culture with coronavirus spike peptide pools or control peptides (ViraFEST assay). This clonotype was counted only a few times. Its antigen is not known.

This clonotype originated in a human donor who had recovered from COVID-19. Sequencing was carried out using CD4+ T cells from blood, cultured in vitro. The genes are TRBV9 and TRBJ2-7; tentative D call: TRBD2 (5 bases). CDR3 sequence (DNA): TGTGCCAGCAGCGTCCACGCGGGCCCGGACTACGAGCAGTACTTC. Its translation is CASSVHAGPDYEQYF.